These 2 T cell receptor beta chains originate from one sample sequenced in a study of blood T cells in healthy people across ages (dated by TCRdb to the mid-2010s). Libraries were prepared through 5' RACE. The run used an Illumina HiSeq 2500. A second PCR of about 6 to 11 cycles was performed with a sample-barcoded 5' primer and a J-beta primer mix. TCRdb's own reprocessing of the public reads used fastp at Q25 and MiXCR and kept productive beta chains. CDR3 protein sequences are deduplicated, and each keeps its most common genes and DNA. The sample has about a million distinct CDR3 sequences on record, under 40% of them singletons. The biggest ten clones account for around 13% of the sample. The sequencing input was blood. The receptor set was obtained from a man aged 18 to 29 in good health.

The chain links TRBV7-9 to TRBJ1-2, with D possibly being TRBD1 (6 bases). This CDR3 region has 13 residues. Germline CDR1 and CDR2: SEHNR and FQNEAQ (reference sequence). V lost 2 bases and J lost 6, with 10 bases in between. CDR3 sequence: CASSLTRGDGYTF. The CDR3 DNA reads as TGTGCCAGCAGCTTAACCAGGGGTGATGGCTACACCTTC.

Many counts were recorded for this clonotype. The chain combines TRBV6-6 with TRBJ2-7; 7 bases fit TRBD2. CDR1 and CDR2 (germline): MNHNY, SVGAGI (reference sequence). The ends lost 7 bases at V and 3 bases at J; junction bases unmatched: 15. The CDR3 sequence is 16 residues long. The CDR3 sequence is CASTLYDSGRFYEQYF. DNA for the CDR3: TGTGCCAGCACCCTATATGATAGCGGGCGTTTCTACGAGCAGTACTTC.